Listed below are T cell receptor beta chains from one sample, sequenced in a study of blood T cell repertoires in COVID-19. TCRdb's copy holds only in-frame clones and misses some; the assay was immunoSEQ multiplex PCR. The data show some 58,000 clones, 65% to 90% seen once. The sequenced material came from peripheral blood. The receptors derive from a man between 40 and 49 years old with acute or convalescent COVID-19. The conserved cysteine and the conserved F or W are not part of the CDR3 here.

J	V	CDR3
TRBJ1-5	TRBV19	ASSWQVNQPQH
TRBJ1-1	TRBV11-3	ASSLGADTEAF
TRBJ1-5	TRBV30	AWNRDKVGQPQH
TRBJ1-1	TRBV4-2	ASSQAGGGGTEAF
TRBJ1-1	TRBV5-1	ASRTTGSSTEAF
TRBJ1-2	TRBV5-4	ASSLQGAAGGYT
TRBJ2-5	TRBV24-1	ATSRSSGKETQY
TRBJ1-2	TRBV7-9	ASSFGQGDGYT
TRBJ1-1	TRBV19	ASSISGTGETEAF
TRBJ1-4	TRBV19	ASSFTGTGTNEKLF
TRBJ1-1	TRBV19	ASSTDRGDTEAF